This TCR beta chain was sequenced during a study of blood T cell repertoires in COVID-19. Study details: There were acute and convalescent COVID-19 samples, and they came from the United States, Italy and Spain. The analysed material was cDNA or gDNA that came from T cells, B-cell-depleted T cells, or PBMCs.

In the original processing: Amplified reference gene primers provided the basis for estimating nucleated cell counts. Clones were read by immunoSEQ multiplex PCR, and TCRdb kept only the in-frame ones, dropping some. V and J calls and clone size are as listed in that table; D and trimming were resolved from the DNA. The repertoire holds about 130,000 clones, with roughly three quarters as singletons. The junction had 5 bases not matched to a gene; V was cut back by 3 bases and J by 4 bases. Germline V gives CDR1 SGHRS, CDR2 YFSETQ. CDR3 size: 16 residues. Sequenced material: peripheral blood. The TCR was taken from a man between 35 and 55 years old with active or convalescent COVID-19. The gene calls are TRBV5-1 and TRBJ1-3; 12 bases agree with TRBD1. Written as DNA, the CDR3 is TGCGCCAGCAGCTCGGGGACAGGGGGCGCGGGAAACACCATATATTTT. Translating gives CASSSGTGGAGNTIYF.